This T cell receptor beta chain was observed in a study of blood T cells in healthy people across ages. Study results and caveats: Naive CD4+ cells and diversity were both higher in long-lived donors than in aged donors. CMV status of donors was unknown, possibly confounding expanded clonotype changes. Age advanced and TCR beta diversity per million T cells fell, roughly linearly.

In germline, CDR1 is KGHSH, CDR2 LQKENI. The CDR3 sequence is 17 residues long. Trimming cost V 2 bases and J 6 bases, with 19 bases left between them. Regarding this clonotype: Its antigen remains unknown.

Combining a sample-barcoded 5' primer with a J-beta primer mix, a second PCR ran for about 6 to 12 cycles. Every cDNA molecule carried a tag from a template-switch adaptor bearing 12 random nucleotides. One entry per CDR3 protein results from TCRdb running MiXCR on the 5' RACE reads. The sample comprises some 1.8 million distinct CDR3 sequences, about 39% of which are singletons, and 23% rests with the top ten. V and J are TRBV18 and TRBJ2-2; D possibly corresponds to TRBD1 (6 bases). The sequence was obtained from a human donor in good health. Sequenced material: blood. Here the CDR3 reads CASSPVGATGHPGELFF. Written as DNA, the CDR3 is TGTGCCAGCTCACCAGTGGGGGCGACAGGTCATCCCGGGGAGCTGTTTTTT.